This note documents a single T cell receptor beta chain sequence. This specimen belongs to a study of blood T cell repertoires in COVID-19. The length of the CDR3 is 15 residues. The V end lost 5 bases, the J end lost 4 bases, and 18 bases lay between the germline ends. Germline V gives CDR1 MNHNY, CDR2 SVGAGI (reference sequence). Repertoires were generated with immunoSEQ multiplex PCR, while TCRdb's copy carries only in-frame clones and drops some. The sample holds fewer than 300,000 clones, around 90% seen once. The sequenced material came from PBMCs or T cells enriched from blood (not recorded which). The genes are TRBV6-6 and TRBJ2-7, with D maybe TRBD1 (5 bases). The TCR originated in a woman younger than 45 who had recovered from COVID-19. This chain's CDR3 is CASSPQETHSYEQYF. The CDR3 DNA reads as TGTGCCAGCAGTCCACAGGAGACCCACTCATACGAGCAGTACTTC.